The clone carrying this T cell receptor beta chain was observed a handful of times. Antigen: not known. The V segment lost 0 bases and the J segment 2 bases; nucleotides outside the gene matches: 5. The CDR3 length is 16 residues. TCRdb re-derived calls from the 5' RACE reads in MiXCR, one entry per CDR3 protein. The sample lists about 610,000 distinct CDR3 sequences, around 16% occurring once. These data come from a study of T-cell memory formation after mild COVID-19. The wider study: TCR clusters were mostly donor specific.

Study-level results: Cross-reactive memory appears to have joined, as suggested by some responding clones showing up in pre-infection memory. CD4+ contracting clones lay mainly in CM and EM, CD8+ ones in EMRA. While clones contracting from day 15 to 85 were balanced between CD4 and CD8, later expanders leaned CD4+.

The V and J genes are TRBV12-3 or TRBV12-4 and TRBJ2-5, with TRBD1 identical over 8 bases. Sequencing was done on a sample of PBMCs or a T cell subset sorted from them (not recorded which). This receptor was taken from an adult woman who had mild COVID-19 (a few samples of this study predate the infection). Cell type and time point are not known. CDR3 in DNA: TGTGCCAGCAGTTTAGCAGGGACAGGTTTACAAGAGACCCAGTACTTC. Residues: CASSLAGTGLQETQYF.